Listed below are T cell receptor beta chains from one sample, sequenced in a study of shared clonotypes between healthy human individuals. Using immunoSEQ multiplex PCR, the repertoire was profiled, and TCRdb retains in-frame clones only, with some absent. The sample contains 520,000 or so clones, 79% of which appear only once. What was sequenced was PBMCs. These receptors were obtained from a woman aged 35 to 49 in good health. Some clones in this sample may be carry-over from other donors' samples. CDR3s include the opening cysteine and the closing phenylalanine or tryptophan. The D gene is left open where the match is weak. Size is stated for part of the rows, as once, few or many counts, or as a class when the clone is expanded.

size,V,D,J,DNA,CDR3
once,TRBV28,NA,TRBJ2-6,TGTGCCAGCAGTCTCGGACGAAGTAAGAGCTCTGGGGCCAACGTCCTGACTTTC,CASSLGRSKSSGANVLTF
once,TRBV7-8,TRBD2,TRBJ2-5,TGTGCCAGCAGCCCCACTAGCGGGAGGGGAGAGACCCAGTACTTC,CASSPTSGRGETQYF
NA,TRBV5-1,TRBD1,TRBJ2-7,TGCGCCAGCAGCGCTGCTGACCGGACAGGGGGTCACGAGCAGTACTTC,CASSAADRTGGHEQYF
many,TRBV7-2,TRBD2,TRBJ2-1,TGTGCCAGCAGCTTTAGCGGGACCCTCGGTGAGCAGTTCTTC,CASSFSGTLGEQFF
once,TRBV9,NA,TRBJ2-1,TGTGCCAGCAGCGTAGTGGGGCTAGCCGAGCAGTTCTTC,CASSVVGLAEQFF
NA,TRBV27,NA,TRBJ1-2,TGTGCCAGCAGCTCTAAGGGCGGGAGGGCTGGCTACACCTTC,CASSSKGGRAGYTF
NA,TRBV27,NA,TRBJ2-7,TGTGCCAGCAAGCCGGGACGGGATACCTACGAGCAGTACTTC,CASKPGRDTYEQYF
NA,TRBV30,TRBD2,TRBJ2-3,TGTGCCTGGAGTGTACGGGGGGGACACACAGATACGCAGTATTTT,CAWSVRGGHTDTQYF
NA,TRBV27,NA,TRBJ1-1,TGTGCCAGCAGTTTATTTCCCCGGGGGACTGAAGCTTTCTTT,CASSLFPRGTEAFF
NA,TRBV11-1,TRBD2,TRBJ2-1,TGTGCCAGCAGCTTTAGGTTAGCGGGAGGTGAGCAGTTCTTC,CASSFRLAGGEQFF
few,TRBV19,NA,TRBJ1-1,TGTGCCAGTAGTATCAGGACAGCGACTGAAGCTTTCTTT,CASSIRTATEAFF
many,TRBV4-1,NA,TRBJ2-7,TGCGCCAGCAGCCGGGACCGACAGGTACCCTCCTACGAGCAGTACTTC,CASSRDRQVPSYEQYF
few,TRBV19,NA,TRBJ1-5,TGTGCCAGTACCCTCTCCTTGGTAGGGAGGCGGGCGAGAACTCAGCCCCAGCATTTT,CASTLSLVGRRARTQPQHF
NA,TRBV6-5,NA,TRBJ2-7,TGTGCCAGCAGTTTTGACAGCCTAGAGCAGTACTTC,CASSFDSLEQYF
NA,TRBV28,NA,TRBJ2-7,TGTGCCAGTATAGACAGTGGGGATCCCTACGAGCAGTACTTC,CASIDSGDPYEQYF
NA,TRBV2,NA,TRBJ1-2,TGTGCCAGCAGTGTGGATCAGGGCTATGGCTACACCTTC,CASSVDQGYGYTF
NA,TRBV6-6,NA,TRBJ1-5,TGTGCCAGCAGTTACTCACCGTATAGCAATCAGCCCCAGCATTTT,CASSYSPYSNQPQHF
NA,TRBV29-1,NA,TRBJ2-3,TGCAGCGTCGACTCGACCTTCACAGATACGCAGTATTTT,CSVDSTFTDTQYF
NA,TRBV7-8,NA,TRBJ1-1,TGTGCCAGCAGCATTTCGACAGAGAACACTGAAGCTTTCTTT,CASSISTENTEAFF
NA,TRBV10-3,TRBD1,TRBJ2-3,TGTGCCATCCGAGGGACAGGACGCACAGATACGCAGTATTTT,CAIRGTGRTDTQYF
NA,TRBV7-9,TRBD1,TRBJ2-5,TGTGCCAGCAGCCCAACCGGGACAGGCCCTTACTTC,CASSPTGTGPYF
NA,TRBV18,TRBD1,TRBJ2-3,TGTGCCAGCTCACCACCGGCGTTTCAGGGGGCAGATACGCAGTATTTT,CASSPPAFQGADTQYF
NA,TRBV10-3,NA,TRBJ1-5,TGTGCCATCAGTGAGCACAGCGAAGTGGGTAGCAATCAGCCCCAGCATTTT,CAISEHSEVGSNQPQHF
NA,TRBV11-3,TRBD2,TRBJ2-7,TGTGCCAGCAGCGTAAGGCGGGGGGCGTATGAGCAGTACTTC,CASSVRRGAYEQYF
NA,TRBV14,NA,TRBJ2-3,TGTGCCAGCAGCCCTCGGGACTTCACAGATACGCAGTATTTT,CASSPRDFTDTQYF
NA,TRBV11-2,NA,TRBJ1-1,TGTGCCAGCAGCTTAAGGGGGGATACTGAAGCTTTCTTT,CASSLRGDTEAFF
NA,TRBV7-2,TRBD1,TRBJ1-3,TGTGCCAGCAGCCCCGGGACAGGCTCTGGAAACACCATATATTTT,CASSPGTGSGNTIYF
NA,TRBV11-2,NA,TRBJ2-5,TGTGCCAGCAGCTTGCGGAGGGAGGCCATCCCGCAAGAGACCCAGTACTTC,CASSLRREAIPQETQYF
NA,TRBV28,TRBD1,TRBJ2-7,TGTGCCAGCAGCCACCAGACGGGGACAGACGAGCAGTACTTC,CASSHQTGTDEQYF
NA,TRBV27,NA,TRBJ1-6,TGTGCCAGCAGGGCCCAGGTGGGGGATTCACCCCTCCACTTT,CASRAQVGDSPLHF
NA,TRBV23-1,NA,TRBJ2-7,TGCGCCAGCTGCCCGGGGAGCGTTATGGGACATTCCTACGAGCAGTACTTC,CASCPGSVMGHSYEQYF
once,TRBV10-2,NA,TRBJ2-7,TGCGCCAGCAGTGAGTCAGGCAGAGAAACAACCTACGAGCAGTACTTC,CASSESGRETTYEQYF
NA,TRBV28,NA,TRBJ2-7,TGTGCCAGCGTCAGCAGGGGCGGCTACGAGCAGTACTTC,CASVSRGGYEQYF
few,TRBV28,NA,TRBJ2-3,TGTGCCAGCAGTTTTTTATATACGCAGTATTTT,CASSFLYTQYF
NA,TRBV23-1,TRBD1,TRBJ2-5,TGCGCCAGCAGTCAAGGGACAGGGAAACGGTACCAAGAGACCCAGTACTTC,CASSQGTGKRYQETQYF
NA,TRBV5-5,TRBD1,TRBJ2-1,TGTGCCAGCAGCTTGGTTGGACAGGGGGCCTCGAATGAGCAGTTCTTC,CASSLVGQGASNEQFF
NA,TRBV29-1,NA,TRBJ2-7,TGCAGCGTTGATCCGGGCTGGGACGAGCAGTACTTC,CSVDPGWDEQYF
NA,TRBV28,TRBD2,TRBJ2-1,TGTGCCAGCAGTTCCCCGGGAGTAGCGGGTAATGAGCAGTTCTTC,CASSSPGVAGNEQFF
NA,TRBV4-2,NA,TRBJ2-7,TGTGCCAGCAGCCAAAGGACGTCGTCGGACTCCTACGAGCAGTACTTC,CASSQRTSSDSYEQYF
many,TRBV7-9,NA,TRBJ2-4,TGTGCCAGCAGCTTAGGGGACATTCAGTACTTC,CASSLGDIQYF
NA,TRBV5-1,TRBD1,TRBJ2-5,TGCGCCAGCAGCTTGGTGACAGGGCAAGAGACCCAGTACTTC,CASSLVTGQETQYF